This TCR beta chain was identified during a study of blood T cell repertoires in COVID-19. About the study: T cells, B-cell-depleted T cells, or PBMCs provided the cDNA or gDNA that served as material.

Only in-frame clones appear in the TCRdb table, and some are missing; sequencing was by immunoSEQ multiplex PCR. The repertoire holds 200,000 to 300,000 clones, with 87% as singletons. The source of this sequence is a man in his fifties or sixties who had recovered from COVID-19. The sequenced material came from peripheral blood.

CDR3 DNA: TGTGCCAGCTCACCAGCACAGGATGTAACCGGGGAGCTGTTTTTT. Protein: CASSPAQDVTGELFF. The rearrangement links TRBV18 to TRBJ2-2; D possibly corresponds to TRBD1 (5 bases). Trimming took 2 bases from V and 5 from J, leaving 12 bases between them. The CDR3 contains 15 residues. CDR1 is KGHSH, CDR2 LQKENI, per germline.